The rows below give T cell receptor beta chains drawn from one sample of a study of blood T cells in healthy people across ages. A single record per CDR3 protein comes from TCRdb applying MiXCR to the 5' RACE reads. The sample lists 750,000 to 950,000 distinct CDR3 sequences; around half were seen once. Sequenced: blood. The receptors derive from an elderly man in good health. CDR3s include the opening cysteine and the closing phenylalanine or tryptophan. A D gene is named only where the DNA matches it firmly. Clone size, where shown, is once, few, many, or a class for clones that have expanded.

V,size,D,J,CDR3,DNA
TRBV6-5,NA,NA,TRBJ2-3,CASSPPLSDTQYF,TGTGCCAGCAGTCCGCCCCTCTCGGATACGCAGTATTTT
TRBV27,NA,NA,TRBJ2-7,CVSSTYPGLKQEQYF,TGTGTCAGCAGTACGTATCCGGGCCTAAAACAGGAGCAGTACTTC
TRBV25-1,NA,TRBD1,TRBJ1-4,CASSVRTGGFREKLFF,TGTGCCAGCAGTGTCAGGACAGGGGGCTTTAGAGAAAAACTGTTTTTT
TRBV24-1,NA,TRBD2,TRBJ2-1,CATSGLAGVGEQFF,TGTGCCACCAGTGGACTAGCGGGAGTTGGTGAGCAGTTCTTC
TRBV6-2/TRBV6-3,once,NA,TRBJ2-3,CASSYSIKGPGTPTDTQYF,TGTGCCAGCAGTTACTCGATAAAAGGACCAGGGACTCCAACAGATACGCAGTATTTT
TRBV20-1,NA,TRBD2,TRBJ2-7,CSATLHTSGISYEQYF,TGCAGTGCTACGCTCCATACTAGCGGGATCTCCTACGAGCAGTACTTC
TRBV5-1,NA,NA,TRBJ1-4,CASSLAAREANEKLFF,TGCGCCAGCAGCTTGGCCGCGCGGGAAGCTAATGAAAAACTGTTTTTT
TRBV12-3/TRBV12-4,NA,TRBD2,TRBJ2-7,CASRLATNTYEQYF,TGTGCCAGCAGACTAGCGACCAACACCTACGAGCAGTACTTC
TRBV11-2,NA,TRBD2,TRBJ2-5,CASSRGTSGSNEQYF,TGTGCCAGCAGCCGTGGGACTAGCGGGAGTAATGAGCAGTACTTC
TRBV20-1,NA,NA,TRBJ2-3,CSARDRRQGQSGDAYF,TGCAGTGCTAGAGATAGGAGGCAGGGACAGTCGGGAGACGCGTATTTT
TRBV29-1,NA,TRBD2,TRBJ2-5,CSVMRGTQETQYF,TGCAGCGTTATGCGGGGGACCCAAGAGACCCAGTACTTC
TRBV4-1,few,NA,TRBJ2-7,CASSQYTNEQYF,TGCGCCAGCAGCCAGTACACTAACGAGCAGTACTTC
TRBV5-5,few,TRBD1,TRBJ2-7,CASSLEVTGGNEQYF,TGTGCCAGCAGCTTGGAAGTGACAGGGGGTAACGAGCAGTACTTC
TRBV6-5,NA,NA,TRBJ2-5,CASGWLARQETQYF,TGTGCCAGCGGGTGGCTAGCGAGACAAGAGACCCAGTACTTC
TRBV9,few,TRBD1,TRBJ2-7,CASSVAGDRGPYEQYF,TGTGCCAGCAGCGTAGCGGGGGACAGGGGGCCCTACGAGCAGTACTTC
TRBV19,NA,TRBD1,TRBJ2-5,CASSKQGARETQYF,TGTGCCAGTAGTAAACAGGGGGCGAGGGAGACCCAGTACTTC
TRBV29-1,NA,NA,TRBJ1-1,CSVATGRVTEAFF,TGCAGCGTTGCGACAGGCAGAGTAACTGAAGCTTTCTTT
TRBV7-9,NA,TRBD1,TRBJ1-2,CASSGTTGVLDGYTF,TGTGCCAGCAGCGGAACGACAGGGGTTCTCGATGGCTACACCTTC
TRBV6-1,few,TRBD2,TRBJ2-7,CAIRTSGRTYEQYF,TGTGCCATCCGGACTAGCGGGAGAACCTACGAGCAGTACTTC
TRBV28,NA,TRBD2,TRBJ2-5,CASSGEGRYQETQYF,TGTGCCAGCAGTGGGGAGGGACGCTACCAAGAGACCCAGTACTTC
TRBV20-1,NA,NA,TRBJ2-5,CSATNLKGVSETQYF,TGCAGTGCTACCAACCTGAAGGGAGTAAGTGAGACCCAGTACTTC
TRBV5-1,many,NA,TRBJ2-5,CASSLGRQETQYF,TGTGCCAGCTCACTAGGACGGCAAGAGACCCAGTACTTC
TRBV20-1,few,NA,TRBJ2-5,CSDGNRDPGTQYF,TGCAGTGATGGTAACAGGGATCCTGGCACCCAGTACTTC
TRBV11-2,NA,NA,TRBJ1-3,CASSPLPQGAGNTIYF,TGTGCCAGCAGCCCGCTCCCACAGGGAGCTGGAAACACCATATATTTT
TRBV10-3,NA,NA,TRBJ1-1,CAISPPGMNTEAFF,TGTGCCATCTCCCCCCCAGGGATGAACACTGAAGCTTTCTTT
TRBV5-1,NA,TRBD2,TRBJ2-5,CASSLAAGGSDEQYF,TGCGCCAGCAGCTTGGCAGCGGGAGGATCCGATGAGCAGTACTTC
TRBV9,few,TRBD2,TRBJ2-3,CASSASGRLQHRYAYF,TGTGCCAGCAGCGCTAGCGGGAGGTTACAGCACAGATACGCGTATTTT
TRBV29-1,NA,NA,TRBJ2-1,CSVSTGEGSSYNEQFF,TGCAGCGTGTCGACAGGGGAGGGGAGCTCCTACAATGAGCAGTTCTTC
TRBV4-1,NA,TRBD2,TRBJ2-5,CASSQEGTSGSLGETQYF,TGCGCCAGCAGCCAAGAGGGTACTAGCGGGAGCCTAGGAGAGACCCAGTACTTC
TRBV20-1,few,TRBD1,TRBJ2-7,CSATGQPTYEQYF,TGCAGTGCTACGGGACAGCCAACCTACGAGCAGTACTTC
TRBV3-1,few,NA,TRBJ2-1,CASSPLYSYNEQFF,TGTGCCAGCAGCCCTTTATACTCCTACAATGAGCAGTTCTTC
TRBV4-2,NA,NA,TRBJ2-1,CASSQDPGWINEQFF,TGTGCCAGCAGCCAAGATCCGGGCTGGATAAATGAGCAGTTCTTC
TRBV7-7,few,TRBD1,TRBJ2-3,CASSLGTGVTDTQYF,TGTGCTAGCAGCCTTGGGACAGGGGTTACAGATACGCAGTATTTT
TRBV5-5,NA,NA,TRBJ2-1,CASSAGSYSEQFF,TGTGCCAGCAGCGCTGGCTCCTACAGTGAGCAGTTCTTC
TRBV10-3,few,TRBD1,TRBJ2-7,CAISGQGRGDYEQYF,TGTGCCATCAGTGGACAGGGCCGAGGGGATTACGAGCAGTACTTC
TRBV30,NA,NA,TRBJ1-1,CAWSVRGWNTEAFF,TGTGCCTGGAGTGTACGCGGGTGGAACACTGAAGCTTTCTTT
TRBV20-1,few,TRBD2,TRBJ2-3,CSAKNSGRLSDTQYF,TGCAGTGCTAAGAATAGCGGGAGGCTATCAGATACGCAGTATTTT
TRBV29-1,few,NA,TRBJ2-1,CSGQHNEQFF,TGCAGCGGGCAACACAATGAGCAGTTCTTC
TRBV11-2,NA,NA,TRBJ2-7,CASSNIAEDYEQYF,TGTGCCAGCAGCAACATAGCGGAGGACTACGAGCAGTACTTC
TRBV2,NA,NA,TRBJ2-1,CASNRDSSYDNEQFF,TGTGCCAGCAATAGGGACTCCTCATACGACAATGAGCAGTTCTTC
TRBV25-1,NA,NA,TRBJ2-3,CASGEYGAGSSTDTQYF,TGTGCCAGCGGTGAATATGGCGCGGGAAGCAGCACAGATACGCAGTATTTT
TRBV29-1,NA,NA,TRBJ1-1,CSVFDSLGTEAFF,TGCAGCGTCTTTGACAGCCTGGGCACTGAAGCTTTCTTT
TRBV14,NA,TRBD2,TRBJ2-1,CASSRRPGLVLNEQFF,TGTGCCAGCAGCCGCAGGCCGGGACTAGTGTTAAATGAGCAGTTCTTC
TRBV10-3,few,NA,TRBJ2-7,CAISGSGEDEQYF,TGTGCCATCAGTGGTAGCGGTGAGGACGAGCAGTACTTC
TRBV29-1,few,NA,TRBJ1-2,CSVEEDGSYGYTF,TGCAGCGTTGAAGAGGACGGTTCCTATGGCTACACCTTC
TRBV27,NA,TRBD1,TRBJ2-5,CASSLSPWDSSYF,TGTGCCAGCAGTTTATCCCCTTGGGACAGCTCGTACTTC
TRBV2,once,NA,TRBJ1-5,CASSEVGRGVQPQHF,TGTGCCAGCAGTGAAGTTGGTAGGGGAGTACAGCCCCAGCATTTT
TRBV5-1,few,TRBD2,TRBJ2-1,CASRKGLAGYNEQFF,TGCGCCAGCAGAAAAGGACTAGCGGGCTACAATGAGCAGTTCTTC
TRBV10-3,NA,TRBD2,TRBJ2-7,CAISESGTSGAGEQYF,TGTGCCATCAGTGAGTCGGGGACTAGCGGTGCAGGAGAGCAGTACTTC
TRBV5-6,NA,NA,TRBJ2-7,CASCPIYSYNEQYF,TGTGCCAGCTGCCCTATATACTCCTACAATGAGCAGTACTTC